The rows below give T cell receptor beta chains drawn from one sample of a study of OX40 agonist ivuxolimab in advanced cancers. Profiling relied on immunoSEQ multiplex PCR, and the TCRdb table lists in-frame clones only, not all of them. Found here are some 30,000 clones, 81% of them singletons; the top ten hold 15% to 20%. The sample in question was CD4+ or CD8+ T cells sorted from blood, obtained in a trial of the OX40 agonist ivuxolimab. These receptors all come from an adult with an advanced solid tumor such as melanoma, head and neck, liver or kidney cancer. CDR3s include the opening cysteine and the closing phenylalanine or tryptophan. Each record gives: clone size, J gene, V gene, D gene, CDR3 protein, CDR3 DNA. The D gene is left open where the match is weak. Clone size is shown for a subset of rows, as once, few, many or a class of expanded clone.

>.|TRBJ1-1|TRBV10-1|TRBD1
CASSELGGARWNTEAFF
TGCGCCAGCAGTGAATTAGGGGGCGCAAGGTGGAACACTGAAGCTTTCTTT
>.|TRBJ1-3|TRBV9|.
CASSVAETGLGNTIYF
TGTGCCAGCAGCGTAGCTGAAACAGGGCTTGGAAACACCATATACTTT
>.|TRBJ1-4|TRBV4-3|.
CASSPGFGQNKEKLFF
TGCGCCAGCAGCCCCGGGTTCGGGCAAAATAAGGAAAAACTGTTTTTT
>.|TRBJ1-1|TRBV21-1|.
CASSKTVGENTEAFF
TGTGCCAGCAGCAAGACTGTGGGCGAGAACACTGAAGCTTTCTTT
>.|TRBJ1-5|TRBV27|.
CASSWAGWGQPQHF
TGTGCCAGCAGTTGGGCAGGGTGGGGTCAGCCCCAGCATTTT
>.|TRBJ2-3|TRBV4-3|.
CASSQDRGDTQYF
TGCGCCAGCAGCCAAGATAGGGGGGATACGCAGTATTTT
>.|TRBJ1-5|TRBV19|.
CASSIRRDNQPQHF
TGTGCCAGTAGTATTCGGAGGGACAATCAGCCCCAGCATTTT
>.|TRBJ2-3|TRBV2|.
CASIKKYGGVADTQYF
TGTGCCAGCATAAAAAAATACGGGGGCGTCGCAGATACGCAGTATTTT
>once|TRBJ1-3|TRBV7-2|.
CASSLVNSGNTIYF
TGTGCCAGCAGCTTAGTAAACTCTGGAAACACCATATATTTT
>.|TRBJ1-2|TRBV27|.
CASSSNRENYGYTF
TGTGCCAGCAGTTCCAACAGGGAGAACTATGGCTACACCTTC
>.|TRBJ2-4|TRBV30|TRBD2
CASAGGNIQYF
TGCGCATCAGCGGGAGGGAACATTCAGTACTTC
>.|TRBJ2-2|TRBV11-2|.
CASSPGSPNTGELFF
TGTGCCAGCAGCCCCGGTAGCCCGAACACCGGGGAGCTGTTTTTT
>.|TRBJ1-4|TRBV29-1|.
CSVRGATNEKLFF
TGCAGCGTTCGGGGAGCAACTAATGAAAAACTGTTTTTT
>.|TRBJ2-7|TRBV19|TRBD2
CASSAGLAVYEQYF
TGTGCCAGTAGTGCGGGACTAGCGGTATACGAGCAGTACTTC
>.|TRBJ1-5|TRBV6-1|.
CASNLNGHQPQHF
TGTGCCAGCAACCTGAACGGACACCAGCCCCAGCATTTT
>once|TRBJ1-1|TRBV30|.
CAWSAEWDTNTEAFF
TGTGCCTGGAGTGCTGAATGGGACACGAACACTGAAGCTTTCTTT
>.|TRBJ1-6|TRBV25-1|.
CASRAGADNSPLHF
TGTGCCAGCAGGGCCGGAGCGGATAATTCACCCCTCCACTTT
>.|TRBJ1-1|TRBV18|.
CASSPSGKPLNTEAFF
TGTGCCAGCTCACCATCAGGGAAACCTCTAAACACTGAAGCTTTCTTT
>once|TRBJ2-3|TRBV5-1|TRBD2
CASSFTMSGRAADTQYF
TGCGCCAGCAGCTTTACGATGAGCGGGAGGGCCGCTGATACGCAGTATTTT
>.|TRBJ1-1|TRBV12-2|.
CASRCPQMLGAAFF
TGTGCAAGTCGCTGCCCCCAAATGTTGGGGGCAGCTTTCTTT
>.|TRBJ1-5|TRBV4-1|TRBD1
CASSQDPRRGPQEPQHF
TGCGCCAGCAGCCAAGATCCGCGCAGGGGGCCCCAGGAACCCCAGCATTTT
>few|TRBJ2-3|TRBV19|TRBD1
CASSTGTGRIDTQYF
TGTGCCAGTAGTACCGGGACAGGGAGGATCGATACGCAGTATTTT
>.|TRBJ2-3|TRBV10-2|TRBD2
CASSDRRGDKGDTQYF
TGCGCCAGCAGTGATCGGCGGGGGGACAAGGGAGATACGCAGTATTTT
>.|TRBJ1-5|TRBV6-5|TRBD1
CASSLMDRGQPQHF
TGTGCCAGCAGTCTCATGGACAGGGGGCAGCCCCAGCATTTT
>.|TRBJ1-5|TRBV29-1|.
CSVASGTESNQPQHF
TGCAGCGTTGCCTCCGGGACGGAGAGCAATCAGCCCCAGCATTTT
>.|TRBJ2-1|TRBV15|TRBD2
CATSRGLAGPTYNEQFF
TGTGCCACCAGCAGAGGACTAGCGGGACCTACCTACAATGAGCAGTTCTTC
>.|TRBJ1-5|TRBV6-1|.
CASVEGSNQPQHF
TGTGCCAGCGTAGAGGGCAGCAATCAGCCCCAGCATTTT
>few|TRBJ2-7|TRBV5-1|TRBD1
CASSLSSVGQGNYEQYF
TGCGCCAGCAGCTTGTCTAGCGTGGGACAGGGAAACTACGAGCAGTACTTC
>few|TRBJ2-7|TRBV4-1|TRBD1
CASSDWTGTYEQYF
TGCGCCAGCAGCGATTGGACAGGGACCTACGAGCAGTACTTC
>.|TRBJ2-7|TRBV11-3|.
CASSPGTGSSYEQYF
TGTGCCAGCAGCCCAGGGACCGGCAGCTCCTACGAGCAGTACTTC
>.|TRBJ2-3|TRBV11-3|TRBD2
CASSLGLAGISDTQYF
TGTGCCAGCAGCTTAGGACTAGCGGGAATCTCAGATACGCAGTATTTT